This is a list of T cell receptor beta chains from one sample in a study of memory CD4+ T cells and cytomegalovirus serostatus. Only in-frame clones appear in the TCRdb table, and some are missing; sequencing was by immunoSEQ multiplex PCR. The table includes 50,000 to 65,000 clones, about 74% detected once. The sequenced sample was memory CD4+ T cells from blood. The receptor source for this set is an adult in good health and CMV-seronegative. Both conserved end residues are part of each CDR3. The order of the fields is clone size, J gene, CDR3 length, D gene, V gene, CDR3 DNA, CDR3 protein. The D gene is left open where the match is weak. Clone sizes are given selectively: once, few, many, or a class where the clone is expanded.

>.|TRBJ2-7|15|.|TRBV7-9
TGTGCCAGCAGCTTAGTTCCCCTAACGCCCTACGAGCAGTACTTC
CASSLVPLTPYEQYF
>.|TRBJ2-1|15|.|TRBV7-3
TGTGCCAGCAGCTTAAGCGGGATAAGCTACAATGAGCAGTTCTTC
CASSLSGISYNEQFF
>.|TRBJ2-5|16|TRBD2|TRBV30
TGTGCCTGGAGAGGGCTAGCGGGAGGGCCCTCGGAGACCCAGTACTTC
CAWRGLAGGPSETQYF
>.|TRBJ2-1|17|TRBD2|TRBV9
TGTGCCAGCAGCTTCATAGCGGGAGGCCTCTCCTACAATGAGCAGTTCTTC
CASSFIAGGLSYNEQFF
>many|TRBJ1-2|16|TRBD1|TRBV6-5
TGTGCCAGCAGTTCCCTGACAGGGAGGTCTAACTATGGCTACACCTTC
CASSSLTGRSNYGYTF
>.|TRBJ1-6|15|TRBD1|TRBV5-5
TGTGCCAGCAGCTTGGGGCAGGGGGGAAATTCACCCCTCCACTTT
CASSLGQGGNSPLHF
>.|TRBJ2-7|14|.|TRBV15
TGTGCCACCAGCAGAGATAGGGGTCCTTACGAGCAGTACTTC
CATSRDRGPYEQYF
>.|TRBJ2-3|18|TRBD1|TRBV4-1
TGCGCCAGCAGCCAGGGTCCCGGGACAGGGAGAGGCACAGATACGCAGTATTTT
CASSQGPGTGRGTDTQYF
>.|TRBJ2-2|17|TRBD2|TRBV4-1
TGCGCCAGCAGCGCGGGACTAGCGGGGGGGAACACCGGGGAGCTGTTTTTT
CASSAGLAGGNTGELFF
>.|TRBJ2-7|18|.|TRBV30
TGTGCCTGGAGTGTAATAGGGGTACAGGGTTCCCTCTCCTACGAGCAGTACTTC
CAWSVIGVQGSLSYEQYF
>.|TRBJ2-7|15|TRBD2|TRBV30
TGTGCCTGGAGTCCACTAGCGGGGGGACCACGGGGGCAGTACTTC
CAWSPLAGGPRGQYF
>.|TRBJ2-1|17|TRBD2|TRBV4-1
TGCGCCAGCAGCCAAGCAGCGGGAGGAAAGTCCTACAATGAGCAGTTCTTC
CASSQAAGGKSYNEQFF
>few|TRBJ1-1|14|TRBD1|TRBV19
TGTGCCAGTAGCCGACAGGGGGGGAACACTGAAGCTTTCTTT
CASSRQGGNTEAFF
>.|TRBJ1-2|12|.|TRBV28
TGTGCCAGCACACAGGCTATTGATGGCTACACCTTC
CASTQAIDGYTF
>once|TRBJ2-5|15|.|TRBV10-3
TGTGCCATCAGCGCCGCGGGGACAACCCAAGAGACCCAGTACTTC
CAISAAGTTQETQYF
>.|TRBJ1-1|14|.|TRBV30
TGTGCCTGGAGTCCCGCCGGCGGGGCGCCTGAAGCTTTCTTT
CAWSPAGGAPEAFF
>.|TRBJ1-5|14|.|TRBV30
TGTGCCTGGAGTACAGGGAATAGCAATCAGCCCCAGCATTTT
CAWSTGNSNQPQHF
>few|TRBJ2-2|15|.|TRBV2
TGTGCCAGCAGTGAATCTGGGCGCCCCACCGGGGAGCTGTTTTTT
CASSESGRPTGELFF
>.|TRBJ2-2|16|.|TRBV5-6
TGTGCCAGCAGCTTAGGACAGCGGGGGAACACCGGGGAGCTGTTTTTT
CASSLGQRGNTGELFF
>.|TRBJ2-1|16|.|TRBV4-3
TGCGCCAGCAGCCAAGATAGGGGGGAGGGCCGTGGTGAGCAGTTCTTC
CASSQDRGEGRGEQFF
>.|TRBJ2-7|15|TRBD1|TRBV5-1
TGCGCCAGCAGCTCAACACCGGGACAGGGGGGCGAGCAGTACTTC
CASSSTPGQGGEQYF
>.|TRBJ2-3|13|.|TRBV7-6
TGTGCCAGCAGCTTTAGCCCCACAGATACGCAGTATTTT
CASSFSPTDTQYF
>.|TRBJ1-1|15|.|TRBV7-8
TGTGCCAGCAGCTTACTCGAGAAGTCCAACACTGAAGCTTTCTTT
CASSLLEKSNTEAFF
>.|TRBJ2-5|15|TRBD1|TRBV6-5
TGTGCCAGCAGTCGGACAGGGGGAAGGGAAGAGACCCAGTACTTC
CASSRTGGREETQYF
>.|TRBJ2-5|16|.|TRBV7-9
TGTGCCAGCAGCTTAGACAGGTCGTCGTACCAAGAGACCCAGTACTTC
CASSLDRSSYQETQYF
>.|TRBJ2-7|16|.|TRBV10-1
TGCGCCAGCAGTGGGAATGGACTACCTAGCTCCTACGAGCAGTACTTC
CASSGNGLPSSYEQYF
>.|TRBJ1-2|14|TRBD1|TRBV6-1
TGTGCCAGCAGTGATCGGACAGGGGGCCGCGGCTACACCTTC
CASSDRTGGRGYTF
>.|TRBJ1-4|13|.|TRBV18
TGTGCCAGCTCACGCGCTACTAATGAAAAACTGTTTTTT
CASSRATNEKLFF
>.|TRBJ2-1|14|.|TRBV6-5
TGTGCCAGCAGTCCGAGACTAGTGGGCAATGAGCAGTTCTTC
CASSPRLVGNEQFF
>.|TRBJ2-5|17|TRBD1|TRBV5-1
TGCGCCAGCAGCTTGGATTTAGGACAGGGGGGCTATGAGACCCAGTACTTC
CASSLDLGQGGYETQYF
>.|TRBJ2-1|13|.|TRBV5-1
TGCGCCAGCAGCTCGGAGATCGGCAATGAGCAGTTCTTC
CASSSEIGNEQFF
>.|TRBJ2-5|16|TRBD2|TRBV27
TGTGCCAGCAGTCAGGGGACTAGCGGGTACCAAGAGACCCAGTACTTC
CASSQGTSGYQETQYF
>.|TRBJ2-2|15|TRBD2|TRBV7-3
TGTGCCAGCAGCCCGGCTAGCGGGAGCGGCGGGGAGCTGTTTTTT
CASSPASGSGGELFF
>.|TRBJ1-2|15|TRBD1|TRBV4-2
TGTGCCAGCAGCCAGGGAGGGGGCTCAGGCTATGGCTACACCTTC
CASSQGGGSGYGYTF
>.|TRBJ2-3|13|.|TRBV27
TGTGCCAGCAGTTTTCGTCCCGGTGATACGCAGTATTTT
CASSFRPGDTQYF
>.|TRBJ1-3|15|TRBD1|TRBV11-3
TGTGCCAGCAGCTTGACAGGGGGCTCTGGAAACACCATATATTTT
CASSLTGGSGNTIYF
>.|TRBJ2-7|13|.|TRBV6-6
TGTGCCAGCAGTCACAGGAAACCCTACGAGCAGTACTTC
CASSHRKPYEQYF